Below are 11 T cell receptor beta chains sequenced from a single sample in a study of blood T cell repertoires in COVID-19. Clones were sequenced by immunoSEQ multiplex PCR, and TCRdb holds only the in-frame ones, with some missing. The table lists about 230,000 clones, approximately 90% of them singletons. Input material: PBMCs or T cells enriched from blood (not recorded which). These receptors were taken from a man aged 30-40 years who had recovered from COVID-19.

CDR3 in amino acids: CASSIQGGDGYTF. The CDR3 DNA is TGTGCCAGCAGCATACAGGGTGGGGATGGCTACACCTTC. The chain employs TRBV7-9 and TRBJ1-2; TRBD1 is a possible D gene (6 bases). This CDR3 has 13 amino acids. CDR1 is SEHNR and CDR2 is FQNEAQ in the germline V gene (reference sequence). V was clipped by 5 bases and J by 6 bases, with 13 bases between them.

The chain employs TRBV5-4 and TRBJ1-2; the match to TRBD1 covers 8 bases. The V gene end was trimmed by 5 bases and the J gene end by 1 base; junction bases not matched to a gene: 7. The CDR3 consists of 15 residues. Germline CDR1 reads SGHNT; CDR2 reads YYREEE (reference sequence). The DNA for the CDR3 is TGTGCCAGCAGGTGGACAGGGTCGAGTAACTATGGCTACACCTTC. Its protein is CASRWTGSSNYGYTF. Based on the CDR3 plus reference TRBV5-4 and TRBJ1-2, the full variable domain is ETGVTQSPTHLIKTRGQQVTLRCSSQSGHNTVSWYQQALGQGPQFIFQYYREEENGRGNFPPRFSGLQFPNYSSELNVNALELDDSALYLCASRWTGSSNYGYTFGSGTRLTVV.

The DNA for the CDR3 is TGTGCCAGCAGCTTTAGTCTAGATACGCAGTATTTT. This gives the protein CASSFSLDTQYF. The V and J genes are TRBV7-9 and TRBJ2-3, with D unclear. Germline lookup yields CDR1 SEHNR and CDR2 FQNEAQ (reference sequence). The CDR3 contains 12 residues. V lost 3 bases, J lost 5 bases, and 6 bases lay in between.

The chain links TRBV4-2 to TRBJ1-5, with 9 nucleotides matching TRBD1. Trimming took 3 bases from V and 6 from J; bases not matched to a gene: 9. The CDR3 extends over 16 amino acids. CDR1 and CDR2 from the germline V gene are LGHNA and YNFKEQ. The CDR3 loop is CASSHAPGQGRQPQHF. For the CDR3, the DNA is TGTGCCAGCAGCCATGCACCGGGACAGGGACGTCAGCCCCAGCATTTT.

CDR3 amino acids: CASNGRVNTEAFF. The CDR3 coding sequence is TGTGCCAGCAATGGCAGGGTGAACACTGAAGCTTTCTTT. The chain has TRBV2 and TRBJ1-1; tentatively, D is TRBD1 (5 bases). CDR1 and CDR2 from the germline V gene are SNHLY and FYNNEI. The V and J ends lost 7 bases and 0 bases respectively, with 9 bases between them. This CDR3 spans 13 amino acids.

V and J are TRBV30 and TRBJ2-2, with D maybe TRBD1 (5 bases). Germline assignment: CDR1 GTSNPN and CDR2 SVGIG (reference sequence). V was cut by 0 bases and J by 3 bases, with 11 bases left in between. This CDR3 region has 15 residues. CDR3 in DNA: TGTGCCTGGAGTGTACTCTTAGGGGACACCGGGGAGCTGTTTTTT. Translation: CAWSVLLGDTGELFF.

The V call is TRBV5-1, the J call TRBJ2-7; D remains unclear. Trimming removed 5 bases from V and 4 bases from J, with 16 bases in between. The length of the CDR3 is 14 residues. The germline gives CDR1 SGHRS, CDR2 YFSETQ. The CDR3 here is CASSYYGLSYEQYF. The CDR3 nucleotides are TGCGCCAGCAGTTACTACGGTTTAAGTTACGAGCAGTACTTC.

V is TRBV27 and J is TRBJ2-2, with 7 bases identical to TRBD2. CDR1 is MNHEY and CDR2 is SMNVEV in the germline V gene (reference sequence). The CDR3 runs 17 residues. The V segment lost 7 bases and the J segment 6 bases; nucleotides outside the gene matches: 17. The CDR3 sequence: CASMRPIGGSAAGELFF. Written as DNA, the CDR3 is TGTGCCAGCATGCGGCCCATCGGGGGGAGTGCAGCCGGGGAGCTGTTTTTT.

This chain uses TRBV21-1 with TRBJ2-2; the table gives TRBD1 as D, unverified against the DNA. TRBV21-1 is classified as a pseudogene. The CDR3 consists of 16 residues. The DNA for the CDR3 is TGTGCCAGCAGCAATCGTGTACAGGGGAACACCGGGGAGCTGTTTTTT. This gives the protein CASSNRVQGNTGELFF.

CDR3 loop: CASSLEMAAVEAFF. In DNA form, the CDR3 reads TGCGCCAGCAGCTTGGAGATGGCGGCAGTTGAAGCTTTCTTT. The rearrangement joins TRBV5-1 to TRBJ1-1, with unresolved D. The CDR3 loop spans 14 amino acids. Per the germline V gene, CDR1 is SGHRS and CDR2 is YFSETQ. Trimming removed 0 bases at V and 7 bases at J, with 13 bases between.

The chain joins TRBV3-1 (or the pseudogene TRBV3-2) to TRBJ2-1; the match to TRBD2 covers 11 bases. Germline V CDR1 and CDR2: LGHDT, YNNKEL (reference sequence). With 4 bases clipped from V and 6 bases from J, the junction kept 5 bases outside the gene matches. CDR3 length: 15 amino acids. The CDR3 DNA follows: TGTGCCAGCAGCCCCGAGACTAGCGGGACCAATGAGCAGTTCTTC. This codes for CASSPETSGTNEQFF.